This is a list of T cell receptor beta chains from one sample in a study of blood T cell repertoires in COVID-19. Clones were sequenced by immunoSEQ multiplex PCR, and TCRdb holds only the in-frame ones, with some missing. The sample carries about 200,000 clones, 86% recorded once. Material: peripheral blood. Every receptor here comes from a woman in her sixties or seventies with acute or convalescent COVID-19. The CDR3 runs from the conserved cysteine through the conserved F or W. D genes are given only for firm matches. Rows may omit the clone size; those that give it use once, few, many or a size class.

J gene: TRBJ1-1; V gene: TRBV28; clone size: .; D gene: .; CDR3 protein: CASSIPMSIAMNTEAFF; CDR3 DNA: TGTGCCAGCAGTATTCCCATGAGTATTGCGATGAACACTGAAGCTTTCTTT
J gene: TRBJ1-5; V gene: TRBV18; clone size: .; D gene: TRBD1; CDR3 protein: CASSPDRDQPQHF; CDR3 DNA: TGTGCCAGCTCGCCCGACAGGGATCAGCCCCAGCATTTT
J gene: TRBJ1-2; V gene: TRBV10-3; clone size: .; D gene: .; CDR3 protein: CAISAGHGYTF; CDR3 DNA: TGTGCCATCAGTGCAGGGCATGGCTACACCTTC
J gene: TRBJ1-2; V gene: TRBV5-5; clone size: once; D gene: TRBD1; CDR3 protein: CASSQSRQGRRAYGYTF; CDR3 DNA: TGTGCCAGCAGCCAAAGCCGACAGGGTAGACGCGCCTATGGCTACACCTTC
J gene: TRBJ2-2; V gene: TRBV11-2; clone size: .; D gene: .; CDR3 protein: CASSQGHTGELFF; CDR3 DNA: TGTGCCAGCAGCCAGGGGCACACCGGGGAGCTGTTTTTT
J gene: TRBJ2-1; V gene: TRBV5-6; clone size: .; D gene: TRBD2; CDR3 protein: CASSLTSGRVVNEQFF; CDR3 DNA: TGTGCCAGCAGCTTGACTAGCGGGAGGGTTGTCAATGAGCAGTTCTTC
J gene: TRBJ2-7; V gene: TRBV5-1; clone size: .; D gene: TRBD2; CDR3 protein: CASSSTSPKFYEQYF; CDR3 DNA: TGCGCCAGCAGCTCGACTAGCCCTAAATTCTACGAGCAGTACTTC
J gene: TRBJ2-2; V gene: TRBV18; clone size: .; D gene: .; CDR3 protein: CASSPDSPGELFF; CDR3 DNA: TGTGCCAGCTCTCCTGACAGCCCCGGGGAGCTGTTTTTT
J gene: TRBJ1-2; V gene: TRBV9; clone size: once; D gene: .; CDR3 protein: CASSVGGRLNYGYTF; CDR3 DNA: TGTGCCAGCAGCGTTGGCGGGCGCCTTAACTATGGCTACACCTTC
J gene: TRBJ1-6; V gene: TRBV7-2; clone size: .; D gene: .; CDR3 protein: CASSLRQDNSPLHF; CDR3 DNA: TGTGCCAGCAGCTTAAGACAGGATAATTCACCCCTCCACTTT
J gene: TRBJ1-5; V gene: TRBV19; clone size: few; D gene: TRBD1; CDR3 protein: CASSPSLDRSNQPQHF; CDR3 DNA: TGTGCCAGTAGTCCGAGCCTGGACAGGTCCAATCAGCCCCAGCATTTT
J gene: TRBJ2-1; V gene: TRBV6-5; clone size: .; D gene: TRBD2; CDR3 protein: CASSSPLAGLNEQFF; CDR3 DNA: TGTGCCAGCAGTTCACCCCTAGCGGGACTCAATGAGCAGTTCTTC
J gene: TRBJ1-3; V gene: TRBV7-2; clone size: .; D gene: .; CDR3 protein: CASSLVSWRESSGNTIYF; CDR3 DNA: TGTGCCAGCAGCTTAGTGTCCTGGAGGGAAAGCTCTGGAAACACCATATATTTT
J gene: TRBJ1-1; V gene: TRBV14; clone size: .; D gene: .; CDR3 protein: CASSQARWSALLNTEAFF; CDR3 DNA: TGTGCCAGCAGCCAAGCACGTTGGTCCGCGCTTTTGAACACTGAAGCTTTCTTT
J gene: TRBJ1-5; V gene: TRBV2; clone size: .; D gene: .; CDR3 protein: CASSLTESSNQPQHF; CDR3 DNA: TGTGCCAGCAGCTTGACAGAAAGTAGCAATCAGCCCCAGCATTTT
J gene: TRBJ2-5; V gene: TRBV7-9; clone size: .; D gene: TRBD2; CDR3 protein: CASSLNAFSGRPVETQYF; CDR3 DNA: TGTGCCAGCAGCTTAAACGCTTTTAGCGGGAGGCCCGTGGAGACCCAGTACTTC
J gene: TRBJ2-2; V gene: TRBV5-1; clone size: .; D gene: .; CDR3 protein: CASSLADTGELFF; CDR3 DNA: TGCGCCAGCAGCTTGGCGGACACCGGGGAGCTGTTTTTT
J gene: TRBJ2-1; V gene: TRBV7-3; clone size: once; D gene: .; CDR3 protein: CASSLTRGYGNEQFF; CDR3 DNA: TGTGCCAGCAGCTTAACTAGGGGCTACGGGAATGAGCAGTTCTTC
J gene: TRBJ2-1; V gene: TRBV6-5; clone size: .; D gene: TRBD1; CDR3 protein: CASSYSGQNNEQFF; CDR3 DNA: TGTGCCAGCAGTTATTCGGGACAGAACAATGAGCAGTTCTTC
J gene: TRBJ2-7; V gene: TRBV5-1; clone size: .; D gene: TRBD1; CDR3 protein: CASSVPGQGSNEQYF; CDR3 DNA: TGCGCCAGCAGCGTTCCGGGACAGGGCTCGAACGAGCAGTACTTC
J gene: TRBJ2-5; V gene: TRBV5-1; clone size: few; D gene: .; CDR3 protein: CASRISTGIQTQYF; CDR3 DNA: TGCGCCAGCAGGATATCTACAGGGATACAGACCCAGTACTTC
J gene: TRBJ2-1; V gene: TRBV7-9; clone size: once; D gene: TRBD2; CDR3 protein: CASSLLAGVYNEQFF; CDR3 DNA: TGTGCCAGCAGCCTTCTAGCGGGGGTGTACAATGAGCAGTTCTTC
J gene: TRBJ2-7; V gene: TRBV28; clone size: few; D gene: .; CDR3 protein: CASSPLDNSYEQYF; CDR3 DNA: TGTGCCAGCAGTCCCTTAGACAACTCCTACGAGCAGTACTTC
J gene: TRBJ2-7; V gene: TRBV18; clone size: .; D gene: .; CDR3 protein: CASSPGQGQEQYF; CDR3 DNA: TGTGCCAGCTCACCAGGGCAGGGTCAAGAGCAGTACTTC
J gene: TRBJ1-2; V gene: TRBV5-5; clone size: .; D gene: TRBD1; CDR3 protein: CASSLVDRGYGYTF; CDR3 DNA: TGTGCCAGCAGCTTGGTTGACAGGGGCTATGGCTACACCTTC
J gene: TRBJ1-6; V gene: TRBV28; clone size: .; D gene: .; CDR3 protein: CASSLRSLSLLHF; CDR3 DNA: TGTGCCAGCAGTTTACGCTCGCTCAGTCTCCTCCACTTT
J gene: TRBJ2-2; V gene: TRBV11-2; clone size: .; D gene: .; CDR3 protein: CASSLNPGNTGELFF; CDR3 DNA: TGTGCCAGCAGCTTAAACCCAGGAAACACCGGGGAGCTGTTTTTT
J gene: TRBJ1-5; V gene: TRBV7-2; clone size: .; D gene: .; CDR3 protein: CASSPPGQLFNQPQHF; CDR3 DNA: TGTGCCAGCAGCCCCCCGGGACAACTATTCAATCAGCCCCAGCATTTT
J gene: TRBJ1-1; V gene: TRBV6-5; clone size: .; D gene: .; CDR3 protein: CASSRVGDWRAFF; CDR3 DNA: TGTGCCAGCAGTCGTGTAGGAGACTGGAGGGCTTTCTTT
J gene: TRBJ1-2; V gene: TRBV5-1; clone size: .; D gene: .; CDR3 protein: CASSLGGRRNYGYTF; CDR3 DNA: TGCGCCAGCAGCTTGGGGGGCAGGCGGAACTATGGCTACACCTTC
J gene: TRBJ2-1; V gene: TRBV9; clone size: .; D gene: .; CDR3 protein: CASSVDGHKGDEQFF; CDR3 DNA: TGTGCCAGCAGCGTAGATGGCCACAAAGGGGATGAGCAGTTCTTC
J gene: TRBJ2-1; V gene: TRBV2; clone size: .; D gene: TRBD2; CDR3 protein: CASTRTSGKLGEQFF; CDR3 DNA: TGTGCCAGCACCAGGACTAGCGGGAAATTAGGTGAGCAGTTCTTC
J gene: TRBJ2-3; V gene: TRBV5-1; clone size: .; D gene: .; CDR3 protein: CASSFGGTDTQYF; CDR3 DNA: TGCGCCAGCAGCTTCGGGGGCACAGATACGCAGTATTTT
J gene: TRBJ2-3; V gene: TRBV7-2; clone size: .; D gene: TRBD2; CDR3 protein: CASSYPTSGGNTDTQYF; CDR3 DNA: TGTGCCAGCAGCTACCCGACTAGCGGGGGGAACACAGATACGCAGTATTTT
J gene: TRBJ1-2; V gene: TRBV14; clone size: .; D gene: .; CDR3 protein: CASSQETLGGYTF; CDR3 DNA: TGTGCCAGCAGCCAAGAAACGCTCGGGGGCTACACCTTC
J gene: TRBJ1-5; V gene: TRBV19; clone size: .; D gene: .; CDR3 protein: CASRPGHREGQPQHF; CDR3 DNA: TGTGCCAGTCGCCCGGGACACCGGGAGGGTCAGCCCCAGCATTTT
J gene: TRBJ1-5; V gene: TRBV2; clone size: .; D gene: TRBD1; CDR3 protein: CASSDGTGGVNQPQHF; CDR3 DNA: TGTGCCAGCAGTGACGGGACAGGGGGTGTCAATCAGCCCCAGCATTTT
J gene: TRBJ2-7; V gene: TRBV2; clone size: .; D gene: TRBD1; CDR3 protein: CASRRQGDEQYF; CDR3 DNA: TGTGCCAGCAGGAGACAGGGAGATGAGCAGTACTTC
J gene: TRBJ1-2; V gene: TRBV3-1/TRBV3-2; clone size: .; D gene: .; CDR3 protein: CASSQGSRGYGYTF; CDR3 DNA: TGTGCCAGCAGCCAAGGGTCGCGCGGCTATGGCTACACCTTC
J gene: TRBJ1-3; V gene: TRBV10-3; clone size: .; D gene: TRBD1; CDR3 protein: CAISDMGQGNTIYF; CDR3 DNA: TGTGCCATCAGTGATATGGGACAGGGAAACACCATATATTTT
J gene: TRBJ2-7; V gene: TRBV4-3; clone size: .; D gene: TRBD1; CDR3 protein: CASSQDRGTYEQYF; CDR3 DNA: TGCGCCAGCAGCCAGGACAGGGGCACCTACGAGCAGTACTTC
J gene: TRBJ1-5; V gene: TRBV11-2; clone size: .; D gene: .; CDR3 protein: CASSLGNRRDQPQHF; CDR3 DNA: TGTGCCAGCAGCTTAGGTAATAGACGGGATCAGCCCCAGCATTTT
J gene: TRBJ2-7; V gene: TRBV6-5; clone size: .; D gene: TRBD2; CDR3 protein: CASRTTSGRAYEQYF; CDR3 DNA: TGTGCCAGCAGGACGACTAGCGGGAGGGCCTACGAGCAGTACTTC
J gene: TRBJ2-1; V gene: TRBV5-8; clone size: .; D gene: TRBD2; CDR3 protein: CASSSGLRSYNEQFF; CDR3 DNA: TGTGCCAGCAGCTCGGGACTACGCTCCTACAATGAGCAGTTCTTC
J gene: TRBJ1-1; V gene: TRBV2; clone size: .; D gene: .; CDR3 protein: CASSSQGNTEAFF; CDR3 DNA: TGTGCCAGCAGTTCGCAGGGGAACACTGAAGCTTTCTTT
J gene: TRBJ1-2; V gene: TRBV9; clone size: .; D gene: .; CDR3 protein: CASRKRGNYGYTF; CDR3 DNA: TGTGCCAGCAGGAAAAGGGGGAACTATGGCTACACCTTC
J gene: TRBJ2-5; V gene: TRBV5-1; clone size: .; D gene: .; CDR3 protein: CASSLDVAIHETQYF; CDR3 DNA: TGCGCCAGCAGCTTGGATGTTGCGATTCACGAGACCCAGTACTTC
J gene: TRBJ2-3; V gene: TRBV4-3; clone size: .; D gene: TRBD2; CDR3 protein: CASSQRAGGGGTDTQYF; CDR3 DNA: TGCGCCAGCAGCCAAAGAGCGGGAGGAGGCGGGACAGATACGCAGTATTTT